The present entry profiles one TCR beta chain with its context. The antigen is undetermined. These data originate in a study of cytomegalovirus exposure and HLA in healthy donors. Overall study: The 110 or so validation repertoires, a later analysis reported, used the same platform as the 666 first-cohort repertoires. General study findings and limits: The majority of TCR sequences were rare, yet some public TCRs appeared in many donors. The finding came from a later analysis; first-cohort TCR clusters tended to co-occur in the 95 to 150 validation repertoires. It was reported that the classifier diagnosed cytomegalovirus status with high specificity and sensitivity in both the original and validation cohorts.

Only in-frame clones appear in the TCRdb table, and some are missing; sequencing was by immunoSEQ multiplex PCR. The repertoire holds some 180,000 clones, with more than 75% as singletons. The receptor was derived from a man aged 25 to 40 in good health and CMV-seropositive. The sequenced sample was PBMCs.

The CDR3 nucleotides are TGCGCCAGCAGCCTGGGGGTTAACAGGGACAATGAGCAGTTCTTC. This translates into CASSLGVNRDNEQFF. V is TRBV5-1 and J is TRBJ2-1, with a weak D call TRBD1 (6 bases). This CDR3 spans 15 amino acids. Between the trimmed V and J ends, which lost 4 bases and 5 bases, there was a span of 16 bases. Germline CDR1 and CDR2: SGHRS and YFSETQ.